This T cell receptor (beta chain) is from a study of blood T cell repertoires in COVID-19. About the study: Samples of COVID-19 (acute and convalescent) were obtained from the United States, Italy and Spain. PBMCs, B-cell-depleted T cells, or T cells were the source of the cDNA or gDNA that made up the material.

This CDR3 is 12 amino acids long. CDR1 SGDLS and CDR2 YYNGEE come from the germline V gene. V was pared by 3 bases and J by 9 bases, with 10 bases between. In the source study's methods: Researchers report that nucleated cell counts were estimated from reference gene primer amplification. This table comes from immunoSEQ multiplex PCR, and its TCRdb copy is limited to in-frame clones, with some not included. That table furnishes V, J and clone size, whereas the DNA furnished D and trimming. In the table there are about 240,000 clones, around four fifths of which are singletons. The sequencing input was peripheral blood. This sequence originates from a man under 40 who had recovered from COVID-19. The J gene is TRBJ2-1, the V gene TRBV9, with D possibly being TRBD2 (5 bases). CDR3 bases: TGTGCCAGCAGCGACACGGCGGGTGAGCAGTTCTTC. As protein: CASSDTAGEQFF.